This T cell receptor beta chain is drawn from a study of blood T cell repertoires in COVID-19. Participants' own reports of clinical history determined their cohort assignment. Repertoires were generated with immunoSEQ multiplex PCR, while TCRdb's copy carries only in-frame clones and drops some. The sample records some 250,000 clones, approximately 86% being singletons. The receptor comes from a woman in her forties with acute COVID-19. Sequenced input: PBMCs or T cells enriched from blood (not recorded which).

The CDR3 spells CASSIRITGGNGYTF. The CDR3 DNA reads as TGTGCCAGTAGTATCCGCATCACAGGGGGCAATGGCTACACCTTC. The gene calls are TRBV19 and TRBJ1-2, with 9 bases lining up with TRBD1. Germline CDR1 LNHDA, CDR2 SQIVND (reference sequence). CDR3 length: 15 residues. After removal of 3 bases from V and 6 bases from J, the junction contained 8 bases not matched to a gene.